This TCR beta chain stems from a study of regulatory T cells in long-lasting Graves disease. Study outcomes and limitations: Gene preferences differed: TRBV28, TRBJ1-2, TRBJ2-5 in persistent cases.

This clonotype was observed a few times. Its cognate antigen is unknown. This is likely an artifact of a read error, given a far larger clone one base away. CDR1 is SGHKS, CDR2 YYEKEE, per germline (reference sequence). The CDR3 extends over 14 amino acids. Time point meaning: newly diagnosed GD, antithyroid drugs for less than 3 months. Preparation of the TCR library used RNA extracted from PBMCs. Construction of TCR beta libraries relied on iRepertoire HTBI primers and on Arm-PCR targeting CDR3 regions. TCRdb recomputed calls from the multiplex PCR reads with MiXCR, one row per CDR3 protein. The sample contains under 300,000 distinct CDR3 sequences, roughly 21% of which appear only once.

This chain links TRBV5-5 with TRBJ2-7; D may match TRBD1 or TRBD2 (5 bases each). TRBJ2-1 explains the end of the DNA better; the J call may be wrong. The sequencing here drew on peripheral blood mononuclear cells (PBMCs), taken at new diagnosis, from a patient treated with antithyroid drugs. This sequence originates from a female donor with Graves disease. The CDR3 DNA reads as TGTGCCAGCAGCTGGGACCTGGCCTACAATGGGCAGTTCTTC. Translating it yields CASSWDLAYNGQFF.